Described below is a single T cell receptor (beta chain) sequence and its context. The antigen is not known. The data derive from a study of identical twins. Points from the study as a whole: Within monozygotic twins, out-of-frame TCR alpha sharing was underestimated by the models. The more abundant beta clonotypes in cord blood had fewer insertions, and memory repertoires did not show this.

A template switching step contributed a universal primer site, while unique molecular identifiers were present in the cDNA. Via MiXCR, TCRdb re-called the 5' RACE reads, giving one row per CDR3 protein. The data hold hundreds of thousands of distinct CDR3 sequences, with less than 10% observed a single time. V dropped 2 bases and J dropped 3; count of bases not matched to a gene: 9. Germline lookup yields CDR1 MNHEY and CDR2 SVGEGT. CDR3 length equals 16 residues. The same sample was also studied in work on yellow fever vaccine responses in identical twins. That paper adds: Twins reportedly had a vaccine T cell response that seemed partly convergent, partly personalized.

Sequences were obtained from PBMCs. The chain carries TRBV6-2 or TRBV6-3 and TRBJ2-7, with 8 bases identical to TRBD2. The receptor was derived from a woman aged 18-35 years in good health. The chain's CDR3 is CASSYPSGRNNYEQYF. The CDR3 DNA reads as TGTGCCAGCAGTTACCCCAGCGGGAGAAACAACTACGAGCAGTACTTC.